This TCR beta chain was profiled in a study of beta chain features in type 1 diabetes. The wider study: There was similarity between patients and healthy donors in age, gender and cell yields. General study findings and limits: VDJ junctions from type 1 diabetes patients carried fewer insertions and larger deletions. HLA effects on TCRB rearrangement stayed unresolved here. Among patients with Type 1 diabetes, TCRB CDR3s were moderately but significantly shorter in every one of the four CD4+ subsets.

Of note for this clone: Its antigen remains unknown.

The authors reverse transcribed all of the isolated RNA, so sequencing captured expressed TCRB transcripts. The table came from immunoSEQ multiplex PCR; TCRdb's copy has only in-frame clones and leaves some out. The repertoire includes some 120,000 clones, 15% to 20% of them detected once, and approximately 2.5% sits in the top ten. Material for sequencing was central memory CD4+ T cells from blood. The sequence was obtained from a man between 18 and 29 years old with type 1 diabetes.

The CDR3: CASSEALPYEQYF. The CDR3 DNA follows: TGTGCCAGCAGTGAAGCGCTGCCCTACGAGCAGTACTTC. The V gene is TRBV6-1, the J gene TRBJ2-7, with unresolved D. From germline, CDR1 is MNHNS and CDR2 SASEGT. There are 13 residues in the CDR3. Trimming pared 0 bases from V and 2 bases from J, leaving 5 bases between.